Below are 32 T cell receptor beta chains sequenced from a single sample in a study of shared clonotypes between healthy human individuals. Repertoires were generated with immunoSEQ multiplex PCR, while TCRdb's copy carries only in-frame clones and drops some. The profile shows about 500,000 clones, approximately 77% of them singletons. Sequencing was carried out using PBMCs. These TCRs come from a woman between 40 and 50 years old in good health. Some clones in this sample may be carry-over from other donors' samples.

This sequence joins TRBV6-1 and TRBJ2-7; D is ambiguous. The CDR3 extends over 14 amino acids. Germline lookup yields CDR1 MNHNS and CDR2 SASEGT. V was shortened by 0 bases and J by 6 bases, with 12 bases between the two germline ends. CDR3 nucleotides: TGTGCCAGCAGTGAAGCGTTTAAAATCTCCGAGCAGTACTTC. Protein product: CASSEAFKISEQYF.

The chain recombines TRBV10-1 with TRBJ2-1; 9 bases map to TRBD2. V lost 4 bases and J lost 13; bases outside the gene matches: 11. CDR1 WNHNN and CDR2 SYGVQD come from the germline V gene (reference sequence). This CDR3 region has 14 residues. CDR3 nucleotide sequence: TGCGCCAGCAGTGTCGCCGCGACTAGCGGCCCTCAGTTCTTC. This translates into CASSVAATSGPQFF.

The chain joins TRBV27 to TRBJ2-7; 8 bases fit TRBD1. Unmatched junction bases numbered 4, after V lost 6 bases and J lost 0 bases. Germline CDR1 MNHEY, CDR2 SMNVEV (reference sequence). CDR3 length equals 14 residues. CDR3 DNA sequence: TGTGCCAGCAGCAGAGGGACAGGCTCCTACGAGCAGTACTTC. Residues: CASSRGTGSYEQYF.

CDR3 sequence: CASSYKGGNEQFF. The CDR3 bases are TGTGCCAGCAGTTACAAGGGGGGTAATGAGCAGTTCTTC. The chain recombines TRBV6-5 with TRBJ2-1, with D tentatively TRBD1 or TRBD2 (6 bases each). The V and J ends lost 2 bases and 7 bases respectively, with 9 bases between them. CDR3 length equals 13 residues. The germline CDR1 and CDR2 sequences are MNHEY and SVGAGI.

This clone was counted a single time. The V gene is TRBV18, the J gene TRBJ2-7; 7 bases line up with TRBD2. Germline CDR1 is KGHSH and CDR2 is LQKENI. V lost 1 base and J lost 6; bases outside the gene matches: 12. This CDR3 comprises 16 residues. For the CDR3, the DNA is TGTGCCAGCTCACCACTACCGGGACTACCGGCTGGCGAGCAGTACTTC. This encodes CASSPLPGLPAGEQYF.

The CDR3 here is CASRVRHLAGTNTGELFF. In DNA, the CDR3 is TGTGCCAGTCGAGTTCGACATCTAGCGGGGACGAACACCGGGGAGCTGTTTTTT. The chain links TRBV19 to TRBJ2-2, with TRBD2 identical over 9 bases. Trimming removed 8 bases from V and 0 bases from J; junction bases left unmatched: 13. CDR3 length: 18 amino acids. Germline values: CDR1 LNHDA, CDR2 SQIVND (reference sequence).

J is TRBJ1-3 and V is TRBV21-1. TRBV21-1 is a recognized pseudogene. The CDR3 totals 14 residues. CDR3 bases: TGTGCCAGCAGTAAGCGGGTTTCTGGAAACACCATATATTTT. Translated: CASSKRVSGNTIYF.

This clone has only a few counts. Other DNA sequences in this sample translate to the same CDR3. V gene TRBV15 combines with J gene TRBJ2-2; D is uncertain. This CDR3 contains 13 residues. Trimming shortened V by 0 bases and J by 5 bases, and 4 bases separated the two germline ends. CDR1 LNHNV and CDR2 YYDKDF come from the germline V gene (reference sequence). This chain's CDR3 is CATSRDRTGELFF. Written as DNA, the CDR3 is TGTGCCACCAGCAGAGATAGGACCGGGGAGCTGTTTTTT.

The CDR3 is CASSLRQDNQPQHF. CDR3 coding DNA: TGTGCCAGCAGTTTACGACAAGACAATCAGCCCCAGCATTTT. The rearrangement uses TRBV28 and TRBJ1-5, with D unclear. V was trimmed by 2 bases and J by 3 bases, leaving 8 bases between them. This CDR3 spans 14 amino acids. The germline gives CDR1 MDHEN, CDR2 SYDVKM.

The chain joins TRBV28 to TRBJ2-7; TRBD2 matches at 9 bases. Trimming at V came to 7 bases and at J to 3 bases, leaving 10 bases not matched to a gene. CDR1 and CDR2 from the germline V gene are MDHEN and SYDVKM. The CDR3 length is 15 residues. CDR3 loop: CASTPGSGGFYEQYF. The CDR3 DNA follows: TGTGCCAGCACGCCGGGTAGCGGGGGATTCTACGAGCAGTACTTC.

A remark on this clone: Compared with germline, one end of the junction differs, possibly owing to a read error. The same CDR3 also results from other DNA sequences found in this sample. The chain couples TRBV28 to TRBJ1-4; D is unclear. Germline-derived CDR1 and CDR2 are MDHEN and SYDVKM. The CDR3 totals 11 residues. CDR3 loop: CASRADEKLFF. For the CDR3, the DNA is TGTGCCAGCAGGGCCGATGAAAAGCTGTTTTTT.

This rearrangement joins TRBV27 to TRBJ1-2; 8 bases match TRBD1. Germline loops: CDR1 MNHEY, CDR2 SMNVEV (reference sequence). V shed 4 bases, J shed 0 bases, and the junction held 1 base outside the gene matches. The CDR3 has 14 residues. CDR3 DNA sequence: TGTGCCAGCAGTTGGACAGGGACTAACTATGGCTACACCTTC. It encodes CASSWTGTNYGYTF.

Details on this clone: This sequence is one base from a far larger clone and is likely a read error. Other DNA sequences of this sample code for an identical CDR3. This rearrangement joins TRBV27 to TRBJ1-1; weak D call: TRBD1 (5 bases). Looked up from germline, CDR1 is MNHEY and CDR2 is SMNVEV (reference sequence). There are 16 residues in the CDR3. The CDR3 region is CASSLFGAQVGTEAFF. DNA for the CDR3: TGTGCTAGCAGTTTATTCGGGGCCCAGGTAGGCACTGAAGCTTTCTTT.

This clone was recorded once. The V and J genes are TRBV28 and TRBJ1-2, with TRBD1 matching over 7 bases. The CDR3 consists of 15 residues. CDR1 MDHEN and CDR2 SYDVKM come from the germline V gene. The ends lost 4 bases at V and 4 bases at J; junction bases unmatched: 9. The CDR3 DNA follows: TGTGCCAGCAGTTCCACGGGGACAGCCCCCTATGGCTACACCTTC. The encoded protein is CASSSTGTAPYGYTF.

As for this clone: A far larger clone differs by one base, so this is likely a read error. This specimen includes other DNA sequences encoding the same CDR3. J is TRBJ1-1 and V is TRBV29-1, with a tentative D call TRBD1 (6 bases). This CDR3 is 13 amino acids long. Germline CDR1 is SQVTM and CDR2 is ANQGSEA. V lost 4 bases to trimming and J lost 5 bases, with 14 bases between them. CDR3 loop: CSVAQGSGTEAFF. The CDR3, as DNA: TGCAGCGTTGCACAGGGCAGCGGTACTGAAGCTTTCTTT.

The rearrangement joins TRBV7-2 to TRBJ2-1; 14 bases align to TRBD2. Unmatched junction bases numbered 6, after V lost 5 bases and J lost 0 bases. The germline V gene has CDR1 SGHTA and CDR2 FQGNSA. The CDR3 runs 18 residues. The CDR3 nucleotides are TGTGCCAGCAGCCCCCGGGGGACTAGCGGGAGCTCCTACAATGAGCAGTTCTTC. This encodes CASSPRGTSGSSYNEQFF.

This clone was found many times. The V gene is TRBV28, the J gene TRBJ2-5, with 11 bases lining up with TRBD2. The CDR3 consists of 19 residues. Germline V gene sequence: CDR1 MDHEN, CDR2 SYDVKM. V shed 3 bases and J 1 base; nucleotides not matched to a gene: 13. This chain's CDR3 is CASSFSRTSGLKIQETQYF. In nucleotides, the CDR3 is TGTGCCAGCAGTTTCTCCCGGACTAGCGGGCTTAAGATCCAAGAGACCCAGTACTTC.

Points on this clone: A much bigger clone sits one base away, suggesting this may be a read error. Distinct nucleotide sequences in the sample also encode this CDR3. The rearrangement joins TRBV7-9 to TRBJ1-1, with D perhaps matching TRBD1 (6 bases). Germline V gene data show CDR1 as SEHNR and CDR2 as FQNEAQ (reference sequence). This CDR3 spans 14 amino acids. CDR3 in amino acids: CASSLQGSATEAFF. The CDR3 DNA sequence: TGTGCCAGCAGCTTACAGGGGTCGGCCACTGAAGCTTTCTTC.

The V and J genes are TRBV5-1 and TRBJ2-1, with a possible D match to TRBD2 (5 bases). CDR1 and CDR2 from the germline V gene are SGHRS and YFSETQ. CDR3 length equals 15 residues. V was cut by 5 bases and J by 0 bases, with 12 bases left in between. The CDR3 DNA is TGCGCCAGCAGTCACCAGCGGAGCTCCTACAATGAGCAGTTCTTC. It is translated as CASSHQRSSYNEQFF.

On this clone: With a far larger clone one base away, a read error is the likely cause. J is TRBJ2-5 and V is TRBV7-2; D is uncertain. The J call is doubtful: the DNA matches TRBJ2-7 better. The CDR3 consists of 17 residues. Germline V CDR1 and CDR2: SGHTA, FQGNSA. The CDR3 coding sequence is TGTGCCAGCAGCATCCTACTTTGGGCTACGAAAGAGGACGAGCAGTACTTC. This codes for CASSILLWATKEDEQYF.

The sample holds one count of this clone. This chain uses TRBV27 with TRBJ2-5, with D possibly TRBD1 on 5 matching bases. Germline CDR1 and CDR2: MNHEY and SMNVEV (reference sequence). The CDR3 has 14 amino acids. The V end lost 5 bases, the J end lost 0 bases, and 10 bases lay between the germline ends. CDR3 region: CASSADRYQETQYF. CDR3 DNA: TGTGCCAGCAGTGCCGACAGATACCAAGAGACCCAGTACTTC.

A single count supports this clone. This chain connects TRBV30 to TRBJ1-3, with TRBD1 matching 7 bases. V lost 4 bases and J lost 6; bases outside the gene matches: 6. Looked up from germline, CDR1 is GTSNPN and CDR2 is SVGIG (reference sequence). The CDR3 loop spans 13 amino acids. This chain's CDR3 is CAWTTGLSNTIYF. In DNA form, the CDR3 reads TGTGCCTGGACGACAGGGTTATCAAACACCATATATTTT. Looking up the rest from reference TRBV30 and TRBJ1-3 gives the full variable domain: SQTIHQWPATLVQPVGSPLSLECTVEGTSNPNLYWYRQAAGRGLQLLFYSVGIGQISSEVPQNLSASRPQDRQFILSSKKLLLSDSGFYLCAWTTGLSNTIYFGEGSWLTVV.

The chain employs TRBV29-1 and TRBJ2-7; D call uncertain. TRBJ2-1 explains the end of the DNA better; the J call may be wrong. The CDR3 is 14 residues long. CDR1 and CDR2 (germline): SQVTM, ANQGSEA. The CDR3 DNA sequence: TGCAGCGTTGAGGGCCTAGACCCTGTTGATGAGCAGTTCTTC. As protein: CSVEGLDPVDEQFF.

The CDR3 DNA sequence: TGTGCCAGCAGTGCCTACAGGTACGAGCAGTACTTC. This codes for CASSAYRYEQYF. The gene calls are TRBV6-1 and TRBJ2-7, with a weak D call TRBD1 (5 bases). CDR1 and CDR2 (germline): MNHNS, SASEGT. This CDR3 region has 12 residues. V was trimmed by 4 bases and J by 4 bases, leaving 8 bases between them.

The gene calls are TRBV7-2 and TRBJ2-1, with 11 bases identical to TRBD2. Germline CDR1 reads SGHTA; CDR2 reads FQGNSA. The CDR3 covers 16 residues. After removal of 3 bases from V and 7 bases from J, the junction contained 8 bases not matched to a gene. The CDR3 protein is CASSFQGLAGGNEQFF. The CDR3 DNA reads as TGTGCCAGCAGCTTCCAAGGACTAGCGGGCGGGAATGAGCAGTTCTTC.

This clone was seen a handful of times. The CDR3 DNA follows: TGTGCCAGCACCCCTACATGGGGAAACACTGAAGCTTTCTTT. Translation gives CASTPTWGNTEAFF. The chain employs TRBV6-1 and TRBJ1-1, with D uncertain. The germline gives CDR1 MNHNS, CDR2 SASEGT. CDR3 length: 14 amino acids. V dropped 7 bases and J dropped 2 bases, with 14 bases sitting between them.

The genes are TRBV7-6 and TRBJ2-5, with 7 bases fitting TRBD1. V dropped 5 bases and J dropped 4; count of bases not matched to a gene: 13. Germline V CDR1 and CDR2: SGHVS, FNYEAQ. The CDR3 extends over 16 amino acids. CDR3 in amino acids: CASSRTPQGWGETQYF. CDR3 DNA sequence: TGTGCCAGCAGCCGAACACCACAGGGGTGGGGAGAGACCCAGTACTTC.

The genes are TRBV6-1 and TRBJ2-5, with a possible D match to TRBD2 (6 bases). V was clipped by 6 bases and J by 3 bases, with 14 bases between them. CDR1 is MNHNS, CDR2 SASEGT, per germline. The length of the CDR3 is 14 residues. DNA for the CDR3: TGTGCCAGCAGCCTGAACGGGGAGGAAGAGACCCAGTACTTC. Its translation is CASSLNGEEETQYF.

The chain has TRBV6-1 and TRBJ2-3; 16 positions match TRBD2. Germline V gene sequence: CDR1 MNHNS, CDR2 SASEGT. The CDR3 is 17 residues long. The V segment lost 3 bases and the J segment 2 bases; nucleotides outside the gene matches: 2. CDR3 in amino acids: CASSEGTSGRATDTQYF. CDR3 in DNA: TGTGCCAGCAGTGAGGGGACTAGCGGGAGGGCCACAGATACGCAGTATTTT.

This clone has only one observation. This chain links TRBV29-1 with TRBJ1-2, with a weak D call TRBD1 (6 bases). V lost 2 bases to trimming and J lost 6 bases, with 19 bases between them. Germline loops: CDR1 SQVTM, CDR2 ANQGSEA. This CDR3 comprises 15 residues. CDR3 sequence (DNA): TGCAGCGTTGAAATGTCGGGCAGGGGCTCAGATGGCTACACCTTC. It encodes CSVEMSGRGSDGYTF.

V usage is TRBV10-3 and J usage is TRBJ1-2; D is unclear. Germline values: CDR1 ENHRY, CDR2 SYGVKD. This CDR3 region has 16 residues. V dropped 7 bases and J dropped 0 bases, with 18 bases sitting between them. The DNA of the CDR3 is TGTGCCATCACCCAAGGCGACGCCCGCTCTAACTATGGCTACACCTTC. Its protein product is CAITQGDARSNYGYTF.

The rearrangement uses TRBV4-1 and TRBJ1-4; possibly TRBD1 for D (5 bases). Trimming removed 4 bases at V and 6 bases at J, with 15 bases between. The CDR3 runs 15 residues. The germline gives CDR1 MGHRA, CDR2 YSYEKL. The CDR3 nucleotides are TGCGCCAGCAGCCTTATAACAGGACGGTATGAAAAACTGTTTTTT. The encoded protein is CASSLITGRYEKLFF.